Listed below are T cell receptor beta chains from one sample, sequenced in a study of OX40 agonist ivuxolimab in advanced cancers. Repertoires were generated with immunoSEQ multiplex PCR, while TCRdb's copy carries only in-frame clones and drops some. The data hold about 41,000 clones, with 80% observed a single time. This material consisted of CD4+ or CD8+ T cells sorted from blood, taken in a trial of the OX40 agonist ivuxolimab. The source of these receptors is an adult with an advanced solid tumor such as melanoma, head and neck, liver or kidney cancer. Each CDR3 is given with its conserved first and last residue.

V gene: TRBV5-8; CDR3 protein: CASSLGLISGNTIYF
V gene: TRBV27; CDR3 protein: CASRRGSYEQYF
V gene: TRBV7-3; CDR3 protein: CASSPRGGVSSYNEQFF
V gene: TRBV9; CDR3 protein: CASSATPMNTEAFF
V gene: TRBV7-8; CDR3 protein: CASSLGRPYEQYF
V gene: TRBV5-1; CDR3 protein: CASSPSLGGNTGELFF
V gene: TRBV4-3; CDR3 protein: CASSQGSSGNTIYF
V gene: TRBV5-1; CDR3 protein: CASSRQGMNTEAFF
V gene: TRBV12-5; CDR3 protein: CASGFTDHQPQHF
V gene: TRBV7-2; CDR3 protein: CASSVDGPTNYGYTF
V gene: TRBV7-2; CDR3 protein: CASLATGATYEQYF
V gene: TRBV9; CDR3 protein: CASSVLLDRETQYF
V gene: TRBV7-9; CDR3 protein: CASSLSGRTDTQYF
V gene: TRBV27; CDR3 protein: CASSRGGVGQPQHF
V gene: TRBV6-4; CDR3 protein: CASSQTSGAYNEQFF
V gene: TRBV28; CDR3 protein: CASSRHDSNQPQHF
V gene: TRBV5-1; CDR3 protein: CASNIAGGDEQYF
V gene: TRBV5-5; CDR3 protein: CASSLGGTDTQYF
V gene: TRBV11-3; CDR3 protein: CASSHSGRAYNEQFF
V gene: TRBV5-1; CDR3 protein: CASRPGQGAFGYTF
V gene: TRBV7-3; CDR3 protein: CASSLGQGVGEQFF
V gene: TRBV5-1; CDR3 protein: CASSSAGALTQNTEAFF
V gene: TRBV7-3; CDR3 protein: CASSLQGTGELFF